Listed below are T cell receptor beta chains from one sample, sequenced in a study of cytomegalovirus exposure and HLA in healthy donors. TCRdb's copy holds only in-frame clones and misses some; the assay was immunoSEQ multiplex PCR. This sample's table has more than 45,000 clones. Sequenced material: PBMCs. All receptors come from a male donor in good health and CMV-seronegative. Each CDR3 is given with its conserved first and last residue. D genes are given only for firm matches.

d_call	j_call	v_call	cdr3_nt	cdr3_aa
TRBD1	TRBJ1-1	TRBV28	TGTGCCAGCAGTTCGACAGGGGGACCGACAGCTGAAGCTTTCTTT	CASSSTGGPTAEAFF
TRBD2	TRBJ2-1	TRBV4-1	TGCGCCAGCAGCCAGAGGACTAGCGGGAGACCTGAGCAGTTCTTC	CASSQRTSGRPEQFF
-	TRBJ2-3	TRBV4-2	TGTGCCAGCAGCCAAGGGGGGGAGCCTTTCGCAGATACGCAGTATTTT	CASSQGGEPFADTQYF
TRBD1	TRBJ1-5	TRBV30	TGTGCCTGGAGCGGACAGGGAGGTCAGCACCAGCATTTT	CAWSGQGGQHQHF
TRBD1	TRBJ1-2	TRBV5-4	TGTGCCAGCAGGCAGGGGGCCAATTATGGCTACACCTTC	CASRQGANYGYTF
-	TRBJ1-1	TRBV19	TGTGCCAGTAGTGTCACTCTGAACACTGAAGCTTTCTTT	CASSVTLNTEAFF
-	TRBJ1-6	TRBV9	TGTGCCAGCAGCAATCAACCGGGACACCTCGTTTCACCCCTCCACTTT	CASSNQPGHLVSPLHF
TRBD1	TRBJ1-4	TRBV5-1	TGCGCCAGCAGCAGCGACGGGACAGGGGGGGAAAAACTGTTTTTT	CASSSDGTGGEKLFF
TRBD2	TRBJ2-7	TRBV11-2	TGTGCCAGCAGCTTCTCTCTAGCGGGGCAATACGAGCAGTACTTC	CASSFSLAGQYEQYF
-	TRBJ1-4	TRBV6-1	TGTGCCAGCAGCGCAGGGGCTAATGAAAAACTGTTTTTT	CASSAGANEKLFF
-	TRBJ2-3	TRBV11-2	TGTGCCAGCAGCTTCGGAGATAAGCAGTATTTT	CASSFGDKQYF
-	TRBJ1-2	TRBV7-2	TGTGCCACTCTTAACTATGGCTACACCTTC	CATLNYGYTF
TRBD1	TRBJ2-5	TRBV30	TGTGCCTGGAGTGACCGGGACAGGGGAGTTGGGGAGACCCAGTACTTC	CAWSDRDRGVGETQYF
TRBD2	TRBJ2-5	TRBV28	TGTGCCAGCAGTAACAACGGGAGGGAGACCCAGTACTTC	CASSNNGRETQYF
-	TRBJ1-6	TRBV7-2	TGTGCCAGCAGCTTCACTGCTTATAATTCACCCCTCCACTTT	CASSFTAYNSPLHF
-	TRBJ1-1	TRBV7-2	TGTGCCAGCAGCTTATCCGTGAACACTGAAGCTTTCTTT	CASSLSVNTEAFF
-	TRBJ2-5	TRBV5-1	TGCGCCAGCAGCTCCGTACAGGGGGGGGAGACCCAGTACTTC	CASSSVQGGETQYF
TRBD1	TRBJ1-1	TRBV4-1	TGCGCCAGCAGCCCAGGGACAGGGGGCGCGTCGACTGAAGCTTTCTTT	CASSPGTGGASTEAFF
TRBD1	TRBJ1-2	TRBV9	TGTGCCAGCAGCGTGGACAGGGGCTGGGGCTACACCTTC	CASSVDRGWGYTF
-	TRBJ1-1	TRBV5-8	TGTGCCAGCAGCCGCCGGAAAGGGAGGACTGAAGCTTTCTTT	CASSRRKGRTEAFF
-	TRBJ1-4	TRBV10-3	TGTGCCATCAGTGATCGAGGGGGTGAAAAACTGTTTTTT	CAISDRGGEKLFF
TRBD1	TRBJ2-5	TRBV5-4	TGTGCCAGCAGCTTTGGGACAGGGCGAAAAGAGACCCAGTACTTC	CASSFGTGRKETQYF
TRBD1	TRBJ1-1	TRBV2	TGTGCCAGCAGGGACAGGGTGAACACTGAAGCTTTCTTT	CASRDRVNTEAFF
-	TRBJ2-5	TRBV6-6	TGTGCCAGCAGCCCCGGGGTACGGGCCTTCCAAGAGACCCAGTACTTC	CASSPGVRAFQETQYF
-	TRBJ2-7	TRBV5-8	TGTGCCAGCAGCTTGGTGGCGGGTTCCTACGAGCAGTACTTC	CASSLVAGSYEQYF
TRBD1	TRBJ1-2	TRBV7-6	TGTGCCAGCAGCCCAGGGGGCGATTACTATGGCTACACCTTC	CASSPGGDYYGYTF
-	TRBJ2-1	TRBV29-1	TGCAGCGTTCGACAGACCGACAATGAGCAGTTCTTC	CSVRQTDNEQFF
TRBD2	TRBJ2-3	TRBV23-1	TGCGCCAGCCCACCCGAGGGTACGGGGGGACCCGTGGATACGCAGTATTTT	CASPPEGTGGPVDTQYF
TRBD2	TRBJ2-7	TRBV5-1	TGCGCCAGCAGCTCTAGCAGCGGGAGCTCTAACGAGCAGTACTTC	CASSSSSGSSNEQYF
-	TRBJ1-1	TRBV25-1	TGTGCCAGCAGTGCTTTCGCTGAAGCTTTCTTT	CASSAFAEAFF
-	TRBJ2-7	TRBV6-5	TGTGCCAGCAGTTCCCCAGCCTACGAGCAGTACTTC	CASSSPAYEQYF
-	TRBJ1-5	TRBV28	TGTGCCAGCAGCGCTGCAGGGGTCGTCAATCAGCCCCAGCATTTT	CASSAAGVVNQPQHF
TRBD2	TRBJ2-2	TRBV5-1	TGCGCCAGCAGTCGGACTAGCGGGAACACCGGGGAGCTGTTTTTT	CASSRTSGNTGELFF
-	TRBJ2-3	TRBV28	TGTGCCAGCAGTCCTACAGGGAAGCCCGCAGATACGCAGTATTTT	CASSPTGKPADTQYF
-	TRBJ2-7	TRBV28	TGTGCCAGCACCCCTCAGGCCCAGGCCTACGAGCAGTACTTC	CASTPQAQAYEQYF
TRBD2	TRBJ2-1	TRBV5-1	TGCGCCAGCAGCTCGGCTCTCGCTAGCGGGAGTGAGCAGTTCTTC	CASSSALASGSEQFF
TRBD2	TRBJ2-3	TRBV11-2	TGTGCCAGCAGCTCCCCGACTAGCGGATCCACAGATACGCAGTATTTT	CASSSPTSGSTDTQYF
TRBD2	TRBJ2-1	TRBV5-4	TGTGCCAGCAGCTTTCGACTAGCGGGATTGGGGGATGAGCAGTTCTTC	CASSFRLAGLGDEQFF
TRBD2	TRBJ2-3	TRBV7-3	TGTGCCAGCAGCTTAACGGCAAGCGGGGCAGGCACAGATACGCAGTATTTT	CASSLTASGAGTDTQYF
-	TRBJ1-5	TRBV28	TGTGCCAGCAGTAGGGGGGGAGCCCGGCCTCAGCCCCAGCATTTT	CASSRGGARPQPQHF
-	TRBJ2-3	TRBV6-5	TGTGCCAGCAGTTATGGTTGGGGGGCAGATACGCAGTATTTT	CASSYGWGADTQYF
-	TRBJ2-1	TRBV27	TGTGCCAGCAGTTCCTCGGGCAATGAGCAGTTCTTC	CASSSSGNEQFF
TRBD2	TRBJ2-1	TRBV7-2	TGTGCCAGCTCGGGACTAGCGGCTTCCTACAATGAGCAGTTCTTC	CASSGLAASYNEQFF
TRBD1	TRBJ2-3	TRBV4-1	TGCGCCAGCAGCCAAGGACAGGGAAATGGGGATAAGCAGTATTTT	CASSQGQGNGDKQYF
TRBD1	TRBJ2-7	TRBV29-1	TGCAGCGTTGAAGGCCACAGGACAGGCCGCTCCTACGAGCAGTACTTC	CSVEGHRTGRSYEQYF
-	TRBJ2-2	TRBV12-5	TGTGCTAGTGGTTCAGCAGGGGTGGGGATCGGGGAGCTGTTTTTT	CASGSAGVGIGELFF
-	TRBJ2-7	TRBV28	TGTGCCAGCAGTTCCCGACTAGTCGGAGCCTACGAGCAGTACTTC	CASSSRLVGAYEQYF
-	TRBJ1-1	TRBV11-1	TGTGCCAGCAACCGTCAGAGAGGCAATTCGGGGAGGACTGAAGCTTTCTTT	CASNRQRGNSGRTEAFF
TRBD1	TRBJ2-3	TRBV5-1	TGCGCCAGCAGCTCGGGGACAGGGACCTATACGCAGTATTTT	CASSSGTGTYTQYF
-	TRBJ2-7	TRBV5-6	TGTGCCAGCAGCTTGATGGCTTCCTACGAGCAGTACTTC	CASSLMASYEQYF
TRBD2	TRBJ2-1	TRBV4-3	TGCGCCAGCAGCCAAGATGCGTTAAGGGGGGTAGCGGGAGGGCAACCCCATGAGCAGTTCTTC	CASSQDALRGVAGGQPHEQFF
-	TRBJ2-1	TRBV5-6	TGTGCCAGCAGCCAGGGCAGCTCGGGTCATGAGCAGTTCTTC	CASSQGSSGHEQFF
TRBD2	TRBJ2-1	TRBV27	TGTGCCAGCAGTTTATCCCTACCGGGACTAGCGGGAGTATCCGACAATGAGCAGTTCTTC	CASSLSLPGLAGVSDNEQFF
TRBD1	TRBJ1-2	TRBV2	TGTGCCAGCAGCTATGGGACAGGAGATGGCTACACCTTC	CASSYGTGDGYTF